A selection of T cell receptor beta chains follows, all from one sample in a study of T-cell memory formation after mild COVID-19. A single record per CDR3 protein comes from TCRdb applying MiXCR to the 5' RACE reads. The sample comprises about 340,000 distinct CDR3 sequences, 10% to 15% of which are singletons, and about a fifth rests with the top ten. The sample consisted of PBMCs or a T cell subset sorted from them (not recorded which). The receptors shown here come from a man between 18 and 29 years old who had mild COVID-19 (a few samples of this study predate the infection). Cell type and time point are not known. The CDR3 runs from the conserved cysteine through the conserved F or W. The D gene is left open where the match is weak.

>13|.|TRBJ1-2|TRBV4-1
CASSQPPLYGYTF
>16|.|TRBJ1-1|TRBV7-2
CASSPLSGASNTEAFF
>15|.|TRBJ1-1|TRBV5-1
CASSLGPGMNTEAFF
>15|TRBD1|TRBJ1-2|TRBV6-6
CASSYRAGGAYGYTF
>15|TRBD2|TRBJ2-3|TRBV9
CASSTSGAGPDTQYF
>11|.|TRBJ2-7|TRBV30
CAWSPGTNPAF
>13|.|TRBJ1-5|TRBV6-5
CASRQGISQPQHF
>15|TRBD1|TRBJ2-6|TRBV5-1
CASSLQGAGANVLTF
>16|.|TRBJ2-3|TRBV4-3
CASSQALNPSTDTQYF
>14|.|TRBJ1-1|TRBV20-1
CSAREGGRNTEDFF
>15|.|TRBJ2-5|TRBV27
CASSLFGLVEETQYF
>16|.|TRBJ1-1|TRBV25-1
CASSEGGKHMNTEAFF
>17|TRBD2|TRBJ2-1|TRBV11-2
CASSLVGGTSGHNEQFF
>15|.|TRBJ2-3|TRBV12-3/TRBV12-4
CASSLGRGFTDTQYF
>16|.|TRBJ2-5|TRBV7-2
CASSSFGVGFQETQYF
>14|.|TRBJ2-1|TRBV28
CASSWGESYNEQFF
>12|.|TRBJ1-1|TRBV18
CASSPRNIEAFF
>14|TRBD2|TRBJ2-3|TRBV7-2
CASSLHTSVDTQYF
>13|.|TRBJ1-5|TRBV7-9
CASSLRENQPQHF
>14|.|TRBJ2-7|TRBV4-3
CASSQEQTDYEQYF
>15|TRBD1|TRBJ2-1|TRBV15
CATSRDRGWDNEQFF
>11|.|TRBJ2-1|TRBV5-1
CASHRVNEQFF
>13|.|TRBJ1-1|TRBV7-9
CASSFTQNTEAFF
>14|TRBD1|TRBJ1-5|TRBV5-6
CASSSGTGWQPQHF
>16|.|TRBJ1-5|TRBV10-3
CAISESNTGSNQPQHF
>13|.|TRBJ1-2|TRBV7-2
CASSLTGGGGYTF
>12|.|TRBJ2-5|TRBV29-1
CSVEDYLETQYF
>15|.|TRBJ2-5|TRBV7-8
CASSLGGLREETQYF
>17|TRBD1|TRBJ2-7|TRBV5-6
CASSPPPMDRGTYEQYF
>14|.|TRBJ2-3|TRBV12-3/TRBV12-4
CASRPGTPNKRQYF
>16|.|TRBJ2-1|TRBV4-1
CASSHGRLRGGLEQFF
>17|TRBD2|TRBJ2-1|TRBV7-6
CASSLAPSSGGYNEQFF
>15|TRBD1|TRBJ2-2|TRBV29-1
CSARETGTNTGELFF